The T cell receptor (beta chain) under discussion was sequenced for a study of OX40 agonist ivuxolimab in advanced cancers. Study at large: Those treated in dose escalation had hepatocellular carcinoma, melanoma, renal cell cancer or head and neck cancer. Regarding the study as a whole: Among the lowest peripheral clonal expansion occurred in 0.1-3.0 mg/kg partial responders.

Clones were sequenced by immunoSEQ multiplex PCR, and TCRdb holds only the in-frame ones, with some missing. The sample has roughly 63,000 clones, roughly nine tenths seen once. In its sample, this clone was seen once. Its antigen is still unknown. Trimming cost V 0 bases and J 6 bases; bases outside gene matches: 8. CDR3 size: 15 residues. Germline assignment: CDR1 MNHEY and CDR2 SMNVEV (reference sequence). This receptor was taken from an adult with an advanced solid tumor such as melanoma, head and neck, liver or kidney cancer. Here the sequenced sample was CD4+ or CD8+ T cells sorted from blood, taken in a trial of the OX40 agonist ivuxolimab. The J gene is TRBJ2-7, the V gene TRBV27; 7 nucleotides line up with TRBD2. DNA of the CDR3: TGTGCCAGCAGTTTATCGGGGGAGGGTTTGGGCGAGCAGTACTTC. Amino acids: CASSLSGEGLGEQYF.